This entry lists 12 T cell receptor beta chains sequenced from one sample in a study of blood T cell repertoires in COVID-19. Sequencing used immunoSEQ multiplex PCR; TCRdb keeps in-frame clones, though not all of them. The table shows under 300,000 clones, with 88% occurring only once. The sequenced sample was PBMCs or T cells enriched from blood (not recorded which). All receptors derive from a woman between 50 and 59 years old who had recovered from COVID-19.

The V and J genes are TRBV28 and TRBJ1-1; D gene uncertain. Germline V gene data show CDR1 as MDHEN and CDR2 as SYDVKM. CDR3 size: 14 residues. The germline V and J ends were trimmed by 7 bases and 1 base, with 13 bases remaining between them. As DNA, the CDR3 is TGTGCCAGCATGGTCGGCGGTGGGAACACTGAAGCTTTCTTT. Protein product: CASMVGGGNTEAFF.

This clone was found once. This sequence joins TRBV2 and TRBJ2-5; 9 bases are shared with TRBD1. This CDR3 has 16 amino acids. The V gene end was trimmed by 6 bases and the J gene end by 5 bases; junction bases not matched to a gene: 13. Germline CDR1 reads SNHLY; CDR2 reads FYNNEI. As DNA, the CDR3 is TGTGCCAGCAGCTATGAAACAGGGGGCGGGCGGGAGACCCAGTACTTC. This sequence encodes CASSYETGGGRETQYF. Supplemented by reference TRBV2 and TRBJ2-5, the full variable domain reads EPEVTQTPSHQVTQMGQEVILRCVPISNHLYFYWYRQILGQKVEFLVSFYNNEISEKSEIFDDQFSVERPDGSNFTLKIRSTKLEDSAMYFCASSYETGGGRETQYFGPGTRLLVL.

The table lists this clone with a count of one. The rearrangement uses TRBV27 and TRBJ1-2; possible D gene TRBD1, 6 bases. The CDR3 runs to 12 residues. The V gene's germline CDR1 is MNHEY and CDR2 SMNVEV (reference sequence). The V end lost 8 bases, the J end lost 5 bases, and 12 bases lay between the germline ends. The CDR3, as DNA: TGTGCCAGCGCAGGGGACCGGTATGGCTACACCTTC. Its translation is CASAGDRYGYTF.

The V call is TRBV10-3, the J call TRBJ2-3; TRBD2 might be the D (7 bases). Trimming cost V 5 bases and J 0 bases, with 12 bases left between them. CDR1 ENHRY and CDR2 SYGVKD come from the germline V gene. This CDR3 comprises 15 residues. The DNA of the CDR3 is TGTGCCATCAGTAGGGGGGAGGGTAGCACAGATACGCAGTATTTT. Translated: CAISRGEGSTDTQYF.

V gene TRBV11-2 combines with J gene TRBJ1-4; D is ambiguous. The V end was cut by 5 bases, the J end by 0 bases, with 10 bases between. The V gene's germline CDR1 is SGHAT and CDR2 FQNNGV. This CDR3 has 15 amino acids. The chain's CDR3 is CASSGRDATNEKLFF. The CDR3 DNA follows: TGTGCCAGCAGCGGTCGGGATGCAACTAATGAAAAACTGTTTTTT.

This clone was counted between two and nine times. The genes are TRBV28 and TRBJ1-6, with D possibly TRBD1 on 5 matching bases. Germline assignment: CDR1 MDHEN and CDR2 SYDVKM. This CDR3 comprises 13 residues. V dropped 8 bases and J dropped 4 bases, with 9 bases sitting between them. The CDR3 protein is CASGPGYNSPLHF. The CDR3, as DNA: TGTGCCAGCGGGCCAGGGTATAATTCACCCCTCCACTTT. The full variable domain, in which reference TRBV28 and TRBJ1-6 provide the parts outside the CDR3, is DVKVTQSSRYLVKRTGEKVFLECVQDMDHENMFWYRQDPGLGLRLIYFSYDVKMKEKGDIPEGYSVSREKKERFSLILESASTNQTSMYLCASGPGYNSPLHFGNGTRLTVT.

The DNA of the CDR3 is TGTGCCAGCAGCGCTAGTAGCGGGAGAGTGCGGGAGACCCAGTACTTC. Residues: CASSASSGRVRETQYF. The rearrangement joins TRBV9 to TRBJ2-5; 9 bases are a match to TRBD2. After removal of 3 bases from V and 5 bases from J, the junction contained 11 bases not matched to a gene. The germline gives CDR1 SGDLS, CDR2 YYNGEE. This CDR3 spans 16 amino acids.

To note about this clone: Within the sample, other DNA sequences also encode this same CDR3. The chain has TRBV6-5 and TRBJ1-5; 7 nucleotides line up with TRBD1. The CDR3 is 14 amino acids. The junction had 4 bases not matched to a gene; V was cut back by 6 bases and J by 2 bases. From germline, CDR1 is MNHEY and CDR2 SVGAGI. This CDR3 reads CASRTGQGNQPQHF. CDR3 sequence (DNA): TGTGCCAGCAGGACAGGACAGGGCAATCAGCCCCAGCATTTT.

The genes are TRBV5-4 and TRBJ2-7; TRBD2 aligns across 10 bases. CDR1 SGHNT and CDR2 YYREEE come from the germline V gene (reference sequence). Trimming cost V 4 bases and J 0 bases; bases outside gene matches: 4. CDR3 length: 15 residues. The CDR3 here is CASSPLAGGSYEQYF. CDR3 DNA: TGTGCCAGCAGCCCATTAGCGGGAGGCTCCTACGAGCAGTACTTC.

The chain recombines TRBV29-1 with TRBJ2-5; 7 bases align to TRBD2. The germline V gene encodes CDR1 SQVTM and CDR2 ANQGSEA. This CDR3 comprises 16 residues. The ends lost 0 bases at V and 5 bases at J; junction bases unmatched: 12. The CDR3 region has the DNA TGCAGCGTTGAAGAAGGGAGTGGGAGGGCATGGGAGACCCAGTACTTC. Protein: CSVEEGSGRAWETQYF.

This chain links TRBV28 with TRBJ1-1, with 8 bases lining up with TRBD1. Germline V gene data show CDR1 as MDHEN and CDR2 as SYDVKM. The CDR3 loop spans 14 amino acids. Unmatched junction bases numbered 12, after V lost 4 bases and J lost 11 bases. The CDR3 DNA sequence: TGTGCCAGCAGTTACGCCGGGACAGGACCTTGGGCTTTCTTT. It is translated as CASSYAGTGPWAFF. The variable domain in full, with the rest retrieved from reference TRBV28 and TRBJ1-1, is DVKVTQSSRYLVKRTGEKVFLECVQDMDHENMFWYRQDPGLGLRLIYFSYDVKMKEKGDIPEGYSVSREKKERFSLILESASTNQTSMYLCASSYAGTGPWAFFGQGTRLTVV.

The chain uses TRBV20-1 and TRBJ2-3, with D uncertain. Per the germline V gene, CDR1 is DFQATT and CDR2 is SNEGSKA (reference sequence). The CDR3 extends over 11 amino acids. V was shortened by 6 bases and J by 2 bases, with 6 bases between the two germline ends. The CDR3 is CSAYPTDTQYF. CDR3 DNA: TGCAGTGCATATCCCACAGATACGCAGTATTTT.